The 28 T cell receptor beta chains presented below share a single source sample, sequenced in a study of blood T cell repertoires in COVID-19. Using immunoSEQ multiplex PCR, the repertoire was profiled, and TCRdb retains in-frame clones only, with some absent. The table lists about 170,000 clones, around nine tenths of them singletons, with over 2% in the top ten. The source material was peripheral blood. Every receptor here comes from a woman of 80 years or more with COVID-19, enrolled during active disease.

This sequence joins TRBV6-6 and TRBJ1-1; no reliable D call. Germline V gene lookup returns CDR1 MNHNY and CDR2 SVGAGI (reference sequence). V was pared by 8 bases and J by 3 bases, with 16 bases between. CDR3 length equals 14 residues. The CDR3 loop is CASVWRAGDTEAFF. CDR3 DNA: TGTGCCAGCGTTTGGAGGGCCGGGGACACTGAAGCTTTCTTT.

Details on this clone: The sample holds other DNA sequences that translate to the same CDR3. The CDR3 DNA follows: TGTGCCAGCAGTGAGAGGAGTCCGGAGCAGTTCTTC. This sequence encodes CASSERSPEQFF. V and J are TRBV2 and TRBJ2-1; no definite D call. CDR1 SNHLY and CDR2 FYNNEI come from the germline V gene. CDR3 size: 12 residues. Trimming took off 3 bases at V and 10 bases at J, with 10 bases between the two ends.

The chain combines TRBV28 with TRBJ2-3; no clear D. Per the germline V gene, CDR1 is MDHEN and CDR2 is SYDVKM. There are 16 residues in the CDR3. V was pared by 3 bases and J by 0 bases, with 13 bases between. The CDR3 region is CASSFSIDSSTDTQYF. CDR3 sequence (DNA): TGTGCCAGCAGTTTTAGTATTGACTCTAGCACAGATACGCAGTATTTT.

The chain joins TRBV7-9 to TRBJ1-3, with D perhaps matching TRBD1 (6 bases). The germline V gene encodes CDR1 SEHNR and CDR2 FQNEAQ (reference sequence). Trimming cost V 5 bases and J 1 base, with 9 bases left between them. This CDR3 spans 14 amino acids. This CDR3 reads CASSRTASGNTIYF. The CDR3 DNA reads TGTGCCAGCAGCCGGACAGCTTCTGGAAACACCATATATTTT.

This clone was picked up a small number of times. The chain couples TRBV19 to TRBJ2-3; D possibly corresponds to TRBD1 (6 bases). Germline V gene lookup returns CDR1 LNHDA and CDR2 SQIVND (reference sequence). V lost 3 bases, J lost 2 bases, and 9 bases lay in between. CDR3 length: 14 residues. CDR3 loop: CASSMRGYTDTQYF. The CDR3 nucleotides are TGTGCCAGTAGTATGAGGGGGTACACAGATACGCAGTATTTT.

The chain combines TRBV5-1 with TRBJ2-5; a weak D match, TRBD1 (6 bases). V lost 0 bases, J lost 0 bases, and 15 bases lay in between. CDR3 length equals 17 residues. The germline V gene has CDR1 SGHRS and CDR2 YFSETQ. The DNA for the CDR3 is TGCGCCAGCAGCTTGGGGTCTGGGACAAGGTACCAAGAGACCCAGTACTTC. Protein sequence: CASSLGSGTRYQETQYF.

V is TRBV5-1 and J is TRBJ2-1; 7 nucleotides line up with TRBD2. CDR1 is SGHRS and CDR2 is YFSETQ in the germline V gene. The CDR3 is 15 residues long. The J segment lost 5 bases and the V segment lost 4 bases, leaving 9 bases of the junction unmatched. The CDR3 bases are TGCGCCAGCAGCCAGGGTGGGACTACCAACAATGAGCAGTTCTTC. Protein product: CASSQGGTTNNEQFF.

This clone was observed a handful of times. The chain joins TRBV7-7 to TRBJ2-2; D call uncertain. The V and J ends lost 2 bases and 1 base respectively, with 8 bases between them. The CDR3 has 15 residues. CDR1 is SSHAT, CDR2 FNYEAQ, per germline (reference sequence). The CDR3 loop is CASSLQQQNTGELFF. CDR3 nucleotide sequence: TGTGCCAGCAGCTTACAACAGCAGAACACCGGGGAGCTGTTTTTT. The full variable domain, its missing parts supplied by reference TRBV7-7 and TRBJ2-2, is GAGVSQSPRYKVTKRGQDVTLRCDPISSHATLYWYQQALGQGPEFLTYFNYEAQPDKSGLPSDRFSAERPEGSISTLTIQRTEQRDSAMYRCASSLQQQNTGELFFGEGSRLTVL.

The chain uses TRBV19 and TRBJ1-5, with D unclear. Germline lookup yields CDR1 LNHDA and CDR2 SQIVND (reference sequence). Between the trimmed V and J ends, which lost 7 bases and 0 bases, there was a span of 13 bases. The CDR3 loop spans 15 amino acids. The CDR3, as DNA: TGTGCCAGTATGAGGGCGGGGAATAGCAATCAGCCCCAGCATTTT. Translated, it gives CASMRAGNSNQPQHF.

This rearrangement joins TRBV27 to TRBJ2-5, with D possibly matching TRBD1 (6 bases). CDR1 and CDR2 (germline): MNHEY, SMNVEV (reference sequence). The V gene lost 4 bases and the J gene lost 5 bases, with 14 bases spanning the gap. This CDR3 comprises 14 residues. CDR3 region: CASSSTGSPETQYF. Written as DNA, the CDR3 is TGTGCCAGCAGTTCAACAGGGTCCCCGGAGACCCAGTACTTC.

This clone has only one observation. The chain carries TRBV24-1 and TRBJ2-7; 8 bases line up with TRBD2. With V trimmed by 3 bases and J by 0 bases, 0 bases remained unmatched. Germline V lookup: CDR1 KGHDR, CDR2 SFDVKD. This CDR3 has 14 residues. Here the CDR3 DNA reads TGTGCCACCAGTGATACTAGCGGCTCCTACGAGCAGTACTTC. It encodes CATSDTSGSYEQYF.

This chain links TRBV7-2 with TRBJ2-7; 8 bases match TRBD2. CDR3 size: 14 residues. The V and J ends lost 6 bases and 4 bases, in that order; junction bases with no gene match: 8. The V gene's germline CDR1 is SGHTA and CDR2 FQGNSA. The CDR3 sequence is CASRDGTSSYEQYF. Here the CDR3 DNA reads TGTGCCAGCAGGGACGGGACTAGTAGTTACGAGCAGTACTTC. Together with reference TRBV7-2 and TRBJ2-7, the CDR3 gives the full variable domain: GAGVSQSPSNKVTEKGKDVELRCDPISGHTALYWYRQSLGQGLEFLIYFQGNSAPDKSGLPSDRFSAERTGGSVSTLTIQRTQQEDSAVYLCASRDGTSSYEQYFGPGTRLTVT.

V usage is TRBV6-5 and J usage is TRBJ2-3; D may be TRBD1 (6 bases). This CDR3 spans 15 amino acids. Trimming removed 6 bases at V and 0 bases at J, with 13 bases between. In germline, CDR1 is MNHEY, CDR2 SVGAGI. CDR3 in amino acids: CASSATGSSTDTQYF. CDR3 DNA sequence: TGTGCCAGCAGCGCTACAGGGTCTAGCACAGATACGCAGTATTTT.

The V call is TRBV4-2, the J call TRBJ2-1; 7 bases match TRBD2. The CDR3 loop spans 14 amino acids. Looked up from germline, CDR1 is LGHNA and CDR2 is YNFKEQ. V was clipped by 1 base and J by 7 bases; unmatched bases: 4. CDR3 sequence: CASSQAGTTNEQFF. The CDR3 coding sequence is TGTGCCAGCAGCCAAGCCGGGACTACAAATGAGCAGTTCTTC.

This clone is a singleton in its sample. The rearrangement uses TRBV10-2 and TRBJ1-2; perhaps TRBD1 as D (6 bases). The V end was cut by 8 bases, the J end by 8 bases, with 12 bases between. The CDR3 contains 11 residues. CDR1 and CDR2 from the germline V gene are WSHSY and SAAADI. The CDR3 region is CASGGRDGYTF. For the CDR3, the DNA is TGCGCCAGCGGGGGCAGGGACGGCTACACCTTC.

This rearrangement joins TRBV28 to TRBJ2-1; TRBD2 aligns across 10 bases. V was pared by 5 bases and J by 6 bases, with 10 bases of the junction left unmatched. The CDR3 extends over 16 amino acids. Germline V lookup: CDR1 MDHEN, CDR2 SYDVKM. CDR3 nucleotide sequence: TGTGCCAGCAGTGCCCCAGCGGGAGGGCCGGGCAATGAGCAGTTCTTC. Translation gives CASSAPAGGPGNEQFF.

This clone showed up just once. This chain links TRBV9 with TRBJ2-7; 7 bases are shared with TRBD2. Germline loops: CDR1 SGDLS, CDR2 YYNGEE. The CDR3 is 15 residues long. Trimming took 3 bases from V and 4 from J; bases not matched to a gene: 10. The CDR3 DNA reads TGTGCCAGCAGCGAGGGGAGCGGGAACGGGTACGAGCAGTACTTC. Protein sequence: CASSEGSGNGYEQYF.

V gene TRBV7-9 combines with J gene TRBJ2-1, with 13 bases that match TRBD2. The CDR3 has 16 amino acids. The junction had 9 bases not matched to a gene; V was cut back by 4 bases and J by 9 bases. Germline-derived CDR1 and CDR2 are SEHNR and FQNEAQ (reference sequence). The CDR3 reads CASSSGLAGEAIEQFF. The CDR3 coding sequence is TGTGCCAGCAGCTCAGGACTAGCGGGAGAGGCAATTGAGCAGTTCTTC.

In DNA, the CDR3 is TGCGCCAGCAGCGTGGACAGGGACAATCAGCCCCAGCATTTT. Translation gives CASSVDRDNQPQHF. The V gene is TRBV5-1, the J gene TRBJ1-5; TRBD1 agrees at 8 bases. V dropped 4 bases and J dropped 3; count of bases not matched to a gene: 3. The V gene's germline CDR1 is SGHRS and CDR2 YFSETQ. The CDR3 runs 14 residues.

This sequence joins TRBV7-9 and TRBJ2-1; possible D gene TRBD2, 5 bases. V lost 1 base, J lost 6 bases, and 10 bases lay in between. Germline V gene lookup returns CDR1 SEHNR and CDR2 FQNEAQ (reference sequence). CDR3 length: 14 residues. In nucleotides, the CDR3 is TGTGCCAGCAGCTTAGAGCTAGCCGGCAATGAGCAGTTCTTC. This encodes CASSLELAGNEQFF.

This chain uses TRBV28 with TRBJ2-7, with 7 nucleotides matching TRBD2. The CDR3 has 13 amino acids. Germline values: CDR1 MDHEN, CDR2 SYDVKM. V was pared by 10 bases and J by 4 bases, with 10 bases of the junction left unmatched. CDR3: CAIGSSGPYEQYF. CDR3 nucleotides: TGTGCCATCGGATCTAGCGGCCCTTACGAGCAGTACTTC.

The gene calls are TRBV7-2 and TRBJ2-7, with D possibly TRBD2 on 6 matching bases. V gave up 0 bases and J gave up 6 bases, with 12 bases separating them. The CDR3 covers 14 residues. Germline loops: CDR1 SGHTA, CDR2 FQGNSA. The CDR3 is CASSLATSISEQYF. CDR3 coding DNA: TGTGCCAGCAGCTTAGCGACTAGTATTTCCGAGCAGTACTTC. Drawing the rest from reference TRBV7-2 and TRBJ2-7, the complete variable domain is GAGVSQSPSNKVTEKGKDVELRCDPISGHTALYWYRQSLGQGLEFLIYFQGNSAPDKSGLPSDRFSAERTGGSVSTLTIQRTQQEDSAVYLCASSLATSISEQYFGPGTRLTVT.

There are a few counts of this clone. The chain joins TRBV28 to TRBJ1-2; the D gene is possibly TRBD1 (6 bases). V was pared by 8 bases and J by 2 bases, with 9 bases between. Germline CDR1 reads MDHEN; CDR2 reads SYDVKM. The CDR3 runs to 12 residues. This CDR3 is CASEGENYGYTF. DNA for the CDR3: TGTGCCAGCGAGGGGGAAAACTATGGCTACACCTTC.

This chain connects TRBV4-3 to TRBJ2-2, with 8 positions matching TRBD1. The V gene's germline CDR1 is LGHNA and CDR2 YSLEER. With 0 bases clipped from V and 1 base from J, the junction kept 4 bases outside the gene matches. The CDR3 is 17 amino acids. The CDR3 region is CASSQDHGTGNTGELFF. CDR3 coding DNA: TGCGCCAGCAGCCAAGATCATGGGACAGGGAACACCGGGGAGCTGTTTTTT.

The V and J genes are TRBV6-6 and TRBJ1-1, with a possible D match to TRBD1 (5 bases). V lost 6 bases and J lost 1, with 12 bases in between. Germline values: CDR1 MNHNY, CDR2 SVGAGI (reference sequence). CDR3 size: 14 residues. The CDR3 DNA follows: TGTGCCAGCAGACCCGGGGGTGGGAACACTGAAGCTTTCTTT. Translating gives CASRPGGGNTEAFF.

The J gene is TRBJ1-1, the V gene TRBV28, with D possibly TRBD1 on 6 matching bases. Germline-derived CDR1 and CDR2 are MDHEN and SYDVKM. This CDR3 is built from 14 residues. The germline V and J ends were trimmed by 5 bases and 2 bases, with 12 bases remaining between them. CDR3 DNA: TGTGCCAGCAGTGGAGACAGGAGAAACACTGAAGCTTTCTTT. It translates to CASSGDRRNTEAFF. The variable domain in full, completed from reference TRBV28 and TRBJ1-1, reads DVKVTQSSRYLVKRTGEKVFLECVQDMDHENMFWYRQDPGLGLRLIYFSYDVKMKEKGDIPEGYSVSREKKERFSLILESASTNQTSMYLCASSGDRRNTEAFFGQGTRLTVV.

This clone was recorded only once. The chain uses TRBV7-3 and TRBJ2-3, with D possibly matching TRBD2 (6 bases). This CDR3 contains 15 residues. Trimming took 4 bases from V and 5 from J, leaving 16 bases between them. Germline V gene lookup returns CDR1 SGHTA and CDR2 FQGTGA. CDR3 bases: TGTGCCAGCAGCTCCTCAAGCGCGGGAAAAGATACGCAGTATTTT. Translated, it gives CASSSSSAGKDTQYF.

The CDR3 spells CASSSSGRITGELFF. The CDR3 nucleotides are TGTGCCAGCAGTTCTAGCGGGAGAATCACCGGGGAGCTGTTTTTT. The J gene is TRBJ2-2, the V gene TRBV2; TRBD2 matches at 10 bases. This CDR3 region has 15 residues. CDR1 and CDR2 (germline): SNHLY, FYNNEI. V gave up 5 bases and J gave up 4 bases; unmatched junction bases: 4.